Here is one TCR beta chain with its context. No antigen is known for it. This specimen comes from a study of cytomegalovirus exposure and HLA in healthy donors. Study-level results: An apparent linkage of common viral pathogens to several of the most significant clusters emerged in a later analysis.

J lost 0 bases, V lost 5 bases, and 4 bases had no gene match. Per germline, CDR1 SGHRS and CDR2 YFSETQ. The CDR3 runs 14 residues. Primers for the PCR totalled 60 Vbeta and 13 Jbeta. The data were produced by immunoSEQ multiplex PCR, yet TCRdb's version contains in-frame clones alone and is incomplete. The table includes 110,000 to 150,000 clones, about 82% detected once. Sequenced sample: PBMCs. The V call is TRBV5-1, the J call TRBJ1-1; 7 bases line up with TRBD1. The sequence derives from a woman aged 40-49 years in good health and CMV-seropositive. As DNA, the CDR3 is TGCGCCAGCAGTCTCGGGACAGTGAACACTGAAGCTTTCTTT. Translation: CASSLGTVNTEAFF.